These 23 T cell receptor beta chains originate from one sample sequenced in a study of cytomegalovirus exposure and HLA in healthy donors. The PCR made use of 60 Vbeta and 13 Jbeta primers. Assay used: immunoSEQ multiplex PCR; TCRdb lists only in-frame clones, some missing. The sample contains about 130,000 clones, approximately 83% of which appear only once. The sequencing sample was made of PBMCs. The receptors here all came from a girl aged 2 to 10 in good health and CMV-seronegative.

The V gene is TRBV1, the J gene TRBJ2-2; the table's D gene call, TRBD1, was not cross checked with the DNA. TRBV1 is a documented pseudogene. This CDR3 contains 17 residues. The CDR3 loop is CTSSQDGQGPNTGELFF. DNA of the CDR3: TGCACCAGCAGCCAAGATGGGCAGGGGCCGAACACCGGGGAGCTGTTTTTT.

The V gene is TRBV2, the J gene TRBJ2-2; maybe TRBD1 (5 bases). Looked up from germline, CDR1 is SNHLY and CDR2 is FYNNEI. This CDR3 contains 13 residues. Deletions cut 7 bases from V and 1 base from J, with 7 bases between. The CDR3 region has the DNA TGTGCCAGCATCAGGGAGAACACCGGGGAGCTGTTTTTT. Translating it yields CASIRENTGELFF. The entire variable domain, with the rest obtained from reference TRBV2 and TRBJ2-2, is as follows: EPEVTQTPSHQVTQMGQEVILRCVPISNHLYFYWYRQILGQKVEFLVSFYNNEISEKSEIFDDQFSVERPDGSNFTLKIRSTKLEDSAMYFCASIRENTGELFFGEGSRLTVL.

In DNA form, the CDR3 reads TGTGCCAGCAGCTTAGCGTGGCCAGGGAGGCCGGATGAGCAGTTCTTC. Residues: CASSLAWPGRPDEQFF. The rearrangement joins TRBV7-9 to TRBJ2-1; D is perhaps TRBD2 (6 bases). This CDR3 comprises 16 residues. Trimming shortened V by 0 bases and J by 8 bases, and 17 bases separated the two germline ends. Germline lookup yields CDR1 SEHNR and CDR2 FQNEAQ (reference sequence).

V usage is TRBV19 and J usage is TRBJ1-2; D gene ambiguous. CDR3 size: 11 residues. V lost 6 bases, J lost 3 bases, and 5 bases lay in between. The germline V gene has CDR1 LNHDA and CDR2 SQIVND (reference sequence). The CDR3 sequence: CASRSDYGYTF. Here the CDR3 DNA reads TGTGCCAGTAGGTCAGACTATGGCTACACCTTC.

The V and J genes are TRBV25-1 and TRBJ2-7; TRBD1 aligns across 7 bases. This CDR3 is built from 13 residues. The V gene's germline CDR1 is MGHDK and CDR2 SYGVNS. V was clipped by 2 bases and J by 6 bases; unmatched bases: 4. This CDR3 is CASSETGVGEQYF. The DNA of the CDR3 is TGTGCCAGCAGTGAAACAGGGGTTGGCGAGCAGTACTTC.

J is TRBJ2-1 and V is TRBV25-1, with D possibly TRBD2 on 6 matching bases. The CDR3 length is 16 residues. Germline values: CDR1 MGHDK, CDR2 SYGVNS. Trimming stripped 6 bases from V and 0 bases from J, with 15 bases between. CDR3 sequence (DNA): TGTGCCAGCAGCCTCGGTACGGGGGACTCCTACAATGAGCAGTTCTTC. Translation gives CASSLGTGDSYNEQFF.

This clone was observed a single time. The chain recombines TRBV6-5 with TRBJ1-1; tentative D call: TRBD1 (6 bases). Germline loops: CDR1 MNHEY, CDR2 SVGAGI. V was pared by 0 bases and J by 11 bases, with 16 bases between. CDR3 length: 14 residues. The CDR3 protein is CASSYSGGRVTAFF. In DNA, the CDR3 is TGTGCCAGCAGTTACTCGGGGGGGCGGGTTACGGCTTTCTTT.

The chain employs TRBV19 and TRBJ1-2, with a tentative D call TRBD1 (5 bases). V was pared by 4 bases and J by 2 bases, with 5 bases between. This CDR3 has 12 residues. Germline V gives CDR1 LNHDA, CDR2 SQIVND (reference sequence). The CDR3: CASSRTNYGYTF. CDR3 bases: TGTGCCAGTAGTAGGACAAACTATGGCTACACCTTC.

The CDR3 reads CASGRTRSTGELFF. CDR3 in DNA: TGTGCCAGCGGGCGGACTAGGAGCACCGGGGAGCTGTTTTTT. J is TRBJ2-2 and V is TRBV27; 7 nucleotides match TRBD2. V dropped 8 bases and J dropped 4; count of bases not matched to a gene: 7. The V gene's germline CDR1 is MNHEY and CDR2 SMNVEV (reference sequence). The CDR3 totals 14 residues.

The V and J genes are TRBV11-1 and TRBJ2-1, with a tentative D call TRBD1 (5 bases). Germline V CDR1 and CDR2: SGHAT, FQDESV (reference sequence). The CDR3 has 14 residues. Trimming pared 1 base from V and 8 bases from J, leaving 12 bases between. The CDR3 loop reads CASSLGLGDDEQFF. In nucleotides, the CDR3 is TGTGCCAGCAGCTTAGGTCTAGGGGATGATGAGCAGTTCTTC.

This chain joins TRBV11-2 and TRBJ2-7; TRBD2 matches 10 bases. The V segment lost 0 bases and the J segment 6 bases; nucleotides outside the gene matches: 11. CDR1 is SGHAT, CDR2 FQNNGV, per germline. The CDR3 runs to 17 residues. For the CDR3, the DNA is TGTGCCAGCAGCTTAGATCTTGGTAGCGGGGGGCATGGCGAGCAGTACTTC. Translated: CASSLDLGSGGHGEQYF. Filled out from reference TRBV11-2 and TRBJ2-7, the complete variable domain reads EAGVAQSPRYKIIEKRQSVAFWCNPISGHATLYWYQQILGQGPKLLIQFQNNGVVDDSQLPKDRFSAERLKGVDSTLKIQPAKLEDSAVYLCASSLDLGSGGHGEQYFGPGTRLTVT.

Concerning this clone itself: Its ends do not fully match the called genes, so a read error is possible. The same CDR3 also results from other DNA sequences found in this sample. The chain couples TRBV6-5 to TRBJ1-6; maybe TRBD1 (6 bases). The V gene's germline CDR1 is MNHEY and CDR2 SVGAGI. The length of the CDR3 is 14 residues. As DNA, the CDR3 is TGTGCCACCTCCGGACAGCTCAATAATTCCCCCCTCCACTTT. It is translated as CATSGQLNNSPLHF.

This chain connects TRBV5-1 to TRBJ2-7; a possible D gene is TRBD1 (6 bases). The CDR3 is 13 residues long. Trimming took off 7 bases at V and 5 bases at J, with 16 bases between the two ends. CDR1 is SGHRS and CDR2 is YFSETQ in the germline V gene. The CDR3 is CASRSLPGDEQYF. In nucleotides, the CDR3 is TGCGCCAGCCGCTCCCTTCCAGGGGACGAGCAGTACTTC.

In this sample, this clone turned up once. This chain links TRBV6-5 with TRBJ1-1; D ambiguous. The CDR3 covers 16 residues. Between the trimmed V and J ends, which lost 4 bases and 5 bases, there was a span of 20 bases. The V gene's germline CDR1 is MNHEY and CDR2 SVGAGI. The CDR3 DNA follows: TGTGCCAGCAGTTTACGGGTGGGAGGGCGGGAGACTGAAGCTTTCTTT. This encodes CASSLRVGGRETEAFF.

The V call is TRBV5-1, the J call TRBJ2-3, with TRBD2 matching over 8 bases. V was pared by 0 bases and J by 0 bases, with 0 bases of the junction left unmatched. The CDR3 has 15 residues. Germline assignment: CDR1 SGHRS and CDR2 YFSETQ. The CDR3 nucleotides read TGCGCCAGCAGCTTGGGACTAGCGAGCACAGATACGCAGTATTTT. This sequence encodes CASSLGLASTDTQYF.

The chain uses TRBV7-2 and TRBJ2-2, with 7 bases lining up with TRBD1. The CDR3 extends over 15 amino acids. Per the germline V gene, CDR1 is SGHTA and CDR2 is FQGNSA. V lost 1 base and J lost 7; bases outside the gene matches: 6. In DNA form, the CDR3 reads TGTGCCAGCAGCTTAGGCACAGGGGTTGACGGGGAGCTGTTTTTT. Translating gives CASSLGTGVDGELFF. The entire variable domain, with the rest obtained from reference TRBV7-2 and TRBJ2-2, is as follows: GAGVSQSPSNKVTEKGKDVELRCDPISGHTALYWYRQSLGQGLEFLIYFQGNSAPDKSGLPSDRFSAERTGGSVSTLTIQRTQQEDSAVYLCASSLGTGVDGELFFGEGSRLTVL.

The table lists this clone with a few counts. At one end, the junction sequence differs from germline, possibly due to a read error. This sample includes further DNA sequences coding for the same CDR3. The rearrangement uses TRBV27 and TRBJ1-6; D gene unclear. CDR3 size: 14 residues. The germline gives CDR1 MNHEY, CDR2 SMNVEV (reference sequence). CDR3 sequence (DNA): TGTGCCAGCAGTTACGGGTTCTATAATTCCCCCCTCCACTTT. It codes for CASSYGFYNSPLHF.

This sequence joins TRBV28 and TRBJ2-7; 12 bases map to TRBD2. The germline V gene has CDR1 MDHEN and CDR2 SYDVKM. V lost 6 bases and J lost 4; bases outside the gene matches: 10. This CDR3 has 16 residues. CDR3 loop: CASSLTSGRTGYEQYF. The CDR3 nucleotides are TGTGCCAGCAGCCTCACTAGCGGGAGGACAGGATACGAGCAGTACTTC.

The V and J genes are TRBV4-1 and TRBJ1-2, with TRBD1 matching 8 bases. Germline trimming cut 2 bases from V and 4 bases from J; bases unmatched to any gene: 6. Germline CDR1 is MGHRA and CDR2 is YSYEKL. This CDR3 has 15 amino acids. The CDR3 sequence: CASSQPGQALYGYTF. DNA of the CDR3: TGCGCCAGCAGCCAACCGGGACAGGCCCTCTATGGCTACACCTTC.

The V and J genes are TRBV10-1 and TRBJ2-1; 10 bases agree with TRBD2. The CDR3 is 17 residues long. Germline assignment: CDR1 WNHNN and CDR2 SYGVQD (reference sequence). The V segment lost 6 bases and the J segment 6 bases; nucleotides outside the gene matches: 14. CDR3 nucleotide sequence: TGCGCCAGCAGGAGTCCCGGGACTAGCGAAATTACCAATGAGCAGTTCTTC. This translates into CASRSPGTSEITNEQFF.

This chain links TRBV7-2 with TRBJ2-5, with 9 bases matching TRBD2. Germline lookup yields CDR1 SGHTA and CDR2 FQGNSA. J lost 3 bases, V lost 3 bases, and 5 bases had no gene match. CDR3 length equals 15 residues. DNA for the CDR3: TGTGCCAGCAGCTTCTCTAGCGGGATGGAAGAGACCCAGTACTTC. This sequence encodes CASSFSSGMEETQYF.

This chain uses TRBV4-2 with TRBJ1-1; 10 bases line up with TRBD1. CDR3 length: 16 amino acids. The ends lost 1 base at V and 3 bases at J; junction bases unmatched: 5. Germline V gene lookup returns CDR1 LGHNA and CDR2 YNFKEQ. CDR3 in DNA: TGTGCCAGCAGCCAAGGGACAGGGGGTAAGGACACTGAAGCTTTCTTT. Protein product: CASSQGTGGKDTEAFF.

V is TRBV5-8 and J is TRBJ2-7; 7 nucleotides agree with TRBD1. With V trimmed by 0 bases and J by 2 bases, 5 bases remained unmatched. The CDR3 sequence is 15 residues long. CDR1 and CDR2 (germline): SGHTS, YDEGEE. The CDR3 DNA reads as TGTGCCAGCAGCTTGGGGCAGGGGGTCGCCTACGAGCAGTACTTC. Its protein is CASSLGQGVAYEQYF. Using reference TRBV5-8 and TRBJ2-7 for the parts outside the CDR3, the full variable domain is EAGVTQSPTHLIKTRGQQATLRCSPISGHTSVYWYQQALGLGLQFLLWYDEGEERNRGNFPPRFSGRQFPNYSSELNVNALELEDSALYLCASSLGQGVAYEQYFGPGTRLTVT.